These T cell receptor beta chains were read from a single sample in a study of cytotoxic CD8 clonotypes in ibrutinib-treated CLL. Assay used: immunoSEQ multiplex PCR; TCRdb lists only in-frame clones, some missing. Of roughly 300,000 clones listed, roughly four fifths are singletons. Sequenced material: PBMCs, taken at disease progression, from a patient treated with ibrutinib. These receptors all come from a human donor with chronic lymphocytic leukemia. Each CDR3 is given without its conserved first and last residue.

11 TRBJ1-1 TRBV7-3 ASSFGQGFEAF
11 TRBJ1-1 TRBV10-2 ASSERVNTEAF
14 TRBJ2-6 TRBV9 ATSGRDGSGANVLT
9 TRBJ1-3 TRBV18 ASSPGNTIY
12 TRBJ2-7 TRBV7-3 ASSPSVSSYEQY
17 TRBJ2-3 TRBV11-2 ASSLLMSHSGGVGDTQY
15 TRBJ2-7 TRBV4-1 ASSQGGLAGASYEQY
12 TRBJ1-4 TRBV7-9 ASSFGEANEKLF
12 TRBJ2-5 TRBV7-8 ASSLGARQETQY
12 TRBJ2-3 TRBV13 ASSFGRVTDTQY
15 TRBJ2-1 TRBV4-3 ASSQDLRQGNYNEQF
11 TRBJ2-7 TRBV29-1 SVWANSLYEQY
13 TRBJ1-1 TRBV7-8 ASSHRAGRDTEAF
11 TRBJ1-1 TRBV11-2 ASSLVHYTEAF
10 TRBJ2-2 TRBV11-3 ASSARSGELF
12 TRBJ2-5 TRBV7-8 ASSLLRVQETQY
12 TRBJ2-3 TRBV2 ASRVGSGVDTQY
16 TRBJ2-1 TRBV6-7 ASSYVLAGGSSYNEQF
12 TRBJ2-2 TRBV6-1 ASSERQRSGELF
13 TRBJ2-2 TRBV6-1 ASSDGTGSPGELF
14 TRBJ2-3 TRBV25-1 ASSDPPGQPTDTQY
14 TRBJ2-3 TRBV10-2 ASSEPGLVGPDTQY
15 TRBJ1-2 TRBV7-9 ASTSWRTAFSDYGYT
15 TRBJ2-2 TRBV13 ASSPNGGVRDTGELF
12 TRBJ2-7 TRBV5-1 ASSLATGFYEQY
14 TRBJ2-2 TRBV5-6 ASSLAGGIGTGELF
11 TRBJ1-2 TRBV7-8 ASSLIHNYGYT
13 TRBJ1-3 TRBV5-1 ASSLRTGKGNTIY
10 TRBJ2-7 TRBV10-3 AISESGYEQY
13 TRBJ1-3 TRBV4-1 ASSQGLISGNTIY
11 TRBJ2-3 TRBV9 ASSVTGRDTQY
11 TRBJ1-1 TRBV13 ASNKVVGTEAF
10 TRBJ2-2 TRBV5-1 ASSLVPGELF
11 TRBJ2-5 TRBV11-3 ASSLGGRETQY
10 TRBJ1-1 TRBV29-1 SVVDDYTEAF
13 TRBJ2-3 TRBV18 ASTTLLAGADTQY
12 TRBJ2-7 TRBV6-5 ASSTGQGSNEQY
13 TRBJ1-4 TRBV6-5 ASSPELATNEKLF
13 TRBJ1-2 TRBV4-1 ASSQAGQGRYGYT
16 TRBJ1-5 TRBV2 ASSGLRDTSPERQPQH
10 TRBJ2-7 TRBV19 ASSSSTYEQY
12 TRBJ1-4 TRBV7-2 ASSPRQGDGKLF
15 TRBJ2-1 TRBV7-8 ASSIPRIAGGSNEQF
11 TRBJ2-3 TRBV5-1 ASSWFGTDTQY
13 TRBJ2-5 TRBV6-5 ASSSGTDKRGTQY
11 TRBJ1-1 TRBV7-9 ASSHSGGTEAF
14 TRBJ2-4 TRBV9 ASSVGGGLAKNIQY
15 TRBJ2-7 TRBV5-4 ASSFRALGQGVYEQY
12 TRBJ2-5 TRBV18 ASSPTRTQETQY
13 TRBJ1-5 TRBV5-1 ASSSVSGHPWPQH
12 TRBJ2-3 TRBV9 ASSGQGFADTQY
15 TRBJ1-3 TRBV4-1 ASSQVYGPSSGNTIY
14 TRBJ2-3 TRBV7-2 ASSLFRAASTDTQY
12 TRBJ2-1 TRBV21-1 ASTDLLGVHEQF